In its sample, the clone carrying this TCR beta chain was seen a few times. As yet, its antigen is unknown. Study-wide points: In terms of TCR gene usage, tumor memory CD4+ T cells clustered together with blood and lymph node memory CD4+ cells, as well as with lymph node naive CD4+ cells. Greatest tumor Treg TCR overlap was with tumor naive CD4+ cells.

Constant-region reverse primers amplified full-length variable regions, followed by semi-nested Nested Universal Primer A PCR. TCRdb reanalysed the 5' RACE reads using MiXCR and keeps one entry per CDR3 protein. The top ten hold approximately 6.3% of the sample, which has several thousand distinct CDR3 sequences, around a third seen once. This CDR3 is 15 amino acids long. Germline CDR1 reads LGHNA; CDR2 reads YNFKEQ. Trimming took 4 bases from V and 6 from J, leaving 19 bases between them. Memory CD4+ T cells were sorted as CD4+CD45RO+CD25- cells. The sequence was collected from a female donor with breast cancer. Specimen: tumor-infiltrating memory CD4+ T cells sorted from the breast tumor. The subset was: memory CD4+ T cells, CD4+CD45RO+CD25-. V and J are TRBV4-2 and TRBJ2-7; tentative D call: TRBD2 (5 bases). The CDR3 loop is CASSPADGKGGEQYF. The CDR3 DNA is TGTGCCAGCAGCCCTGCGGACGGGAAAGGAGGCGAGCAGTACTTC.